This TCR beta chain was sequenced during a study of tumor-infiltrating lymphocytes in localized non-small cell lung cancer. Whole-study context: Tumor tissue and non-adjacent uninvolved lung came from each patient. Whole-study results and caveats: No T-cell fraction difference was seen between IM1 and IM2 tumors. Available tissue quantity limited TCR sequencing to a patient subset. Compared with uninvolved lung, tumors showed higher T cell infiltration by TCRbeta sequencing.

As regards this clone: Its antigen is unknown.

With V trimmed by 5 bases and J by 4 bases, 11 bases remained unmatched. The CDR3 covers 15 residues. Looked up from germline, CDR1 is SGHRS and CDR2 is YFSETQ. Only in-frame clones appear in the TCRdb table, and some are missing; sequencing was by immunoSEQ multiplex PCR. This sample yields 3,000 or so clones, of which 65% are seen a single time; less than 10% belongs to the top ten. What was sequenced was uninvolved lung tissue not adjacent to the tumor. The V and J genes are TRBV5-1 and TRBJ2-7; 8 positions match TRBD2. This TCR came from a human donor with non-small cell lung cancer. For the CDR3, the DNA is TGCGCCAGCAGAGTCTCGGGAGGGGAATTTTACGAGCAGTACTTC. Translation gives CASRVSGGEFYEQYF.